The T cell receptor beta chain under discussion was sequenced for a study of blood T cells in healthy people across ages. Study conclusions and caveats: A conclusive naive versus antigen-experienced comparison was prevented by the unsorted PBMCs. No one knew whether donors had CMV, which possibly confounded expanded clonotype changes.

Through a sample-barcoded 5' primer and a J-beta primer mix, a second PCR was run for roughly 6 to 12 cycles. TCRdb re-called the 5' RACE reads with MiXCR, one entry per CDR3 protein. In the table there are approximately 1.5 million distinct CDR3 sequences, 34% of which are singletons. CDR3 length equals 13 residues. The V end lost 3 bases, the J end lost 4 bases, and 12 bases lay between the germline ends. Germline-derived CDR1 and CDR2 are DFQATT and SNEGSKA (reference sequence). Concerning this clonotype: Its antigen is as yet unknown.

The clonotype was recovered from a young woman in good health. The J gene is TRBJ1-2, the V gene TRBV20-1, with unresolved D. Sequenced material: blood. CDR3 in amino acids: CSASGVGVYGYTF. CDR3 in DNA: TGCAGTGCTAGTGGCGTGGGAGTCTATGGCTACACCTTC.